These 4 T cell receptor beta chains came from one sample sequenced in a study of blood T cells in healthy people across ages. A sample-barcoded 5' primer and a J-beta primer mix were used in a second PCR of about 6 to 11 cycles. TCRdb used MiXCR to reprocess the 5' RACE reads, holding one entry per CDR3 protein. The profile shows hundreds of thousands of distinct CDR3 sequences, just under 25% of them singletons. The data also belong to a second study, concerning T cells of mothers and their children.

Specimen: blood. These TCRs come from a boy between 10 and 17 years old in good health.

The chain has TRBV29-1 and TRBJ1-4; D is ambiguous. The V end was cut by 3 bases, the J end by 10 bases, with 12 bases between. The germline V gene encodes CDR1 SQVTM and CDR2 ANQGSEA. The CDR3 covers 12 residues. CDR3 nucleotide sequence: TGCAGCGTTGAGGTCCCGGACGGAAAACTGTTTTTT. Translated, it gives CSVEVPDGKLFF.

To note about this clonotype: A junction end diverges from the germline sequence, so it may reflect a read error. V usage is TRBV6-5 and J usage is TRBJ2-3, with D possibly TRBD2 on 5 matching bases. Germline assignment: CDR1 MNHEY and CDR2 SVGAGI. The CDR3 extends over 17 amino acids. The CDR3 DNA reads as TGTGCCAACAGTTACGGCGGCCTAGCAACCCACACAGATACGCAGTATTTT. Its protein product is CANSYGGLATHTDTQYF.

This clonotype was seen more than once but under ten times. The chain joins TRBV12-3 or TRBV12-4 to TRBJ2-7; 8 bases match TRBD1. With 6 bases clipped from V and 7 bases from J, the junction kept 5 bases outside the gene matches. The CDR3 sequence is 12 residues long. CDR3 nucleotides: TGTGCCAGCAGAGGGGACAGGTGGGAGCAGTACTTC. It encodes CASRGDRWEQYF.

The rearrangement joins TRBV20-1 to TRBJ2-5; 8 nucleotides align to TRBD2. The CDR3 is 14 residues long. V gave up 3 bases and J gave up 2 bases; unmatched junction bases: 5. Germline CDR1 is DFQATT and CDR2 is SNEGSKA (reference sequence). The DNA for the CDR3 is TGCAGTGCTAGTTCCAGCGGGAGACAAGAGACCCAGTACTTC. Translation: CSASSSGRQETQYF.